What follows describes a single T cell receptor beta chain. Its antigen is still unknown. These data originate in a study of response to subunit inactivated influenza vaccine. Study-level points and caveats: It was suggested by the authors that few new T cells are recruited by each seasonal influenza vaccination.

From the RT-PCR reads, TCRdb called clonotypes with MiXCR, one entry per CDR3 protein. Counted here are roughly 700,000 distinct CDR3 sequences, about 15% occurring once; the ten biggest clones make up approximately 7%. Germline CDR1 is KGHSH and CDR2 is LQKENI. The ends lost 6 bases at V and 0 bases at J; junction bases unmatched: 6. The CDR3 runs to 16 residues. The specimen comprised PBMCs from blood, sampled 14 to 15 days before vaccination. The TCR was taken from a man aged 45-65 years who received an inactivated influenza vaccine. This chain connects TRBV18 to TRBJ2-1; TRBD1 aligns across 9 bases. Written as DNA, the CDR3 is TGTGCCAGCTCCAAAACAGGGGGCTACTCCTACAATGAGCAGTTCTTC. Translating gives CASSKTGGYSYNEQFF.